A single sample is the source of the 26 T cell receptor beta chains below, sequenced in a study of blood T cells in healthy people across ages. Alongside a J-beta primer mix, a sample-barcoded 5' primer served in a second PCR lasting about 6 to 11 cycles. From the 5' RACE reads, TCRdb called clonotypes with MiXCR, one entry per CDR3 protein. The sample lists over 700,000 distinct CDR3 sequences, 20% to 30% seen once, with 9.4% in the top ten. These records were also assigned to another study, of T cells of mothers and their children.

The specimen sequenced was blood. These receptors originate from a boy between 5 and 17 years old in good health.

J is TRBJ2-3 and V is TRBV12-3 or TRBV12-4; the D call may be TRBD1 or TRBD2 (5 bases each). V shed 5 bases and J shed 13 bases, with 25 bases lying between them. This CDR3 is 15 amino acids long. CDR3: CASSPNTGTVGEKYF. CDR3 sequence (DNA): TGTGCCAGCAGTCCCAACACTGGGACGGTTGGGGAGAAGTATTTT.

The chain couples TRBV29-1 to TRBJ2-1, with 10 bases fitting TRBD2. With 3 bases clipped from V and 7 bases from J, the junction kept 3 bases outside the gene matches. The CDR3 extends over 13 amino acids. CDR1 is SQVTM and CDR2 is ANQGSEA in the germline V gene. In DNA, the CDR3 is TGCAGCGTTGACCTAGCGGGAGATAATGAGCAGTTCTTC. It specifies CSVDLAGDNEQFF.

This clonotype has more than one count but fewer than ten. J is TRBJ2-3 and V is TRBV7-2; TRBD2 might be the D (5 bases). Germline CDR1 reads SGHTA; CDR2 reads FQGNSA. V shed 7 bases and J shed 2 bases, with 25 bases lying between them. This CDR3 region has 18 residues. The CDR3 here is CASTPKWSGSSNTDTQYF. The CDR3 DNA sequence: TGTGCCAGCACCCCGAAGTGGAGCGGCTCTTCGAACACAGATACGCAGTATTTT.

The chain links TRBV3-1 to TRBJ1-4, with D maybe TRBD1 (6 bases). Trimming left V 4 bases short and J 2 bases short, with 17 bases between. Germline loops: CDR1 LGHDT, CDR2 YNNKEL (reference sequence). This CDR3 region has 17 residues. The CDR3 loop is CASSPRGVWLTNEKLFF. The CDR3 nucleotides read TGTGCCAGCAGCCCCAGGGGAGTTTGGTTGACTAATGAAAAACTGTTTTTT.

The CDR3, as DNA: TGTGCCAGCAGTGCCACCCTTTCCGGGACAGGGGCAGATGGCTACACCTTC. It specifies CASSATLSGTGADGYTF. The rearrangement uses TRBV25-1 and TRBJ1-2; 10 bases line up with TRBD1. With V trimmed by 4 bases and J by 6 bases, 14 bases remained unmatched. Germline assignment: CDR1 MGHDK and CDR2 SYGVNS. CDR3 length: 17 amino acids.

V gene TRBV12-3 or TRBV12-4 combines with J gene TRBJ2-3; 9 nucleotides line up with TRBD2. The V and J ends lost 1 base and 4 bases, in that order; junction bases with no gene match: 6. The length of the CDR3 is 16 residues. The CDR3 region has the DNA TGTGCCAGCAGTTTAGTAGCTAGCGGGGAAGCAGATACGCAGTATTTT. Its translation: CASSLVASGEADTQYF.

This clonotype appeared a few times. The chain uses TRBV5-6 and TRBJ2-7, with 7 nucleotides matching TRBD1. The CDR3 sequence is 16 residues long. The V gene end was trimmed by 4 bases and the J gene end by 3 bases; junction bases not matched to a gene: 13. Germline V lookup: CDR1 SGHDT, CDR2 YYEEEE. In nucleotides, the CDR3 is TGTGCCAGCAGCCCGAAGAGGAAGGGGGCCAACTACGAGCAGTACTTC. Translating it yields CASSPKRKGANYEQYF.

This clonotype appeared a few times. This sequence joins TRBV2 and TRBJ2-4; the match to TRBD1 covers 10 bases. Trimming removed 8 bases from V and 4 bases from J; junction bases left unmatched: 5. Germline CDR1 is SNHLY and CDR2 is FYNNEI. There are 14 residues in the CDR3. The DNA of the CDR3 is TGTGCCAGCCAGCAGGGACAGGGGAAAAACATTCAGTACTTC. Amino acid sequence: CASQQGQGKNIQYF.

The chain links TRBV7-9 to TRBJ1-4; D not resolved. This CDR3 has 12 residues. CDR1 SEHNR and CDR2 FQNEAQ come from the germline V gene (reference sequence). V was pared by 7 bases and J by 6 bases, with 9 bases between. The CDR3 sequence is CASTKLDEKLFF. The CDR3 DNA follows: TGTGCCAGCACAAAACTGGATGAAAAACTGTTTTTT. The full variable domain, its missing parts supplied by reference TRBV7-9 and TRBJ1-4, is DTGVSQNPRHKITKRGQNVTFRCDPISEHNRLYWYRQTLGQGPEFLTYFQNEAQLEKSRLLSDRFSAERPKGSFSTLEIQRTEQGDSAMYLCASTKLDEKLFFGSGTQLSVL.

This clonotype has just a few counts. The gene calls are TRBV28 and TRBJ2-7; 7 bases line up with TRBD2. The CDR3 runs to 15 residues. The germline V gene encodes CDR1 MDHEN and CDR2 SYDVKM. V was clipped by 3 bases and J by 4 bases; unmatched bases: 9. The CDR3 nucleotides read TGTGCCAGCAGTTTTGTGGCGGGAGACCTTTACGAGCAGTACTTC. This gives the protein CASSFVAGDLYEQYF.

In its sample, this clonotype was seen a few times. The chain has TRBV2 and TRBJ1-1; no definite D call. The CDR3 loop spans 14 amino acids. CDR1 is SNHLY, CDR2 FYNNEI, per germline. The V and J ends lost 3 bases and 1 base respectively, with 9 bases between them. The DNA for the CDR3 is TGTGCCAGCAGTGATATCGTGGGGAACACTGAAGCTTTCTTT. Its protein is CASSDIVGNTEAFF.

This clonotype was seen more than once but under ten times. This rearrangement joins TRBV7-9 to TRBJ2-5; 9 positions agree with TRBD1. Germline V lookup: CDR1 SEHNR, CDR2 FQNEAQ (reference sequence). The V gene end was trimmed by 5 bases and the J gene end by 11 bases; junction bases not matched to a gene: 9. This CDR3 has 13 amino acids. The CDR3 protein is CASSRTGEEEQYF. CDR3 sequence (DNA): TGTGCCAGCAGCAGGACAGGGGAGGAAGAGCAGTACTTC.

The chain employs TRBV7-2 and TRBJ1-5; D uncertain. V dropped 0 bases and J dropped 4 bases, with 4 bases sitting between them. The CDR3 totals 13 residues. Germline V CDR1 and CDR2: SGHTA, FQGNSA. The CDR3 DNA reads as TGTGCCAGCAGCTTAGCCTTTAATCAGCCCCAGCATTTT. Its protein is CASSLAFNQPQHF. Full variable domain (rest looked up from reference TRBV7-2 and TRBJ1-5): GAGVSQSPSNKVTEKGKDVELRCDPISGHTALYWYRQSLGQGLEFLIYFQGNSAPDKSGLPSDRFSAERTGGSVSTLTIQRTQQEDSAVYLCASSLAFNQPQHFGDGTRLSIL.

The chain uses TRBV7-3 and TRBJ2-5; D unclear. Germline CDR1 SGHTA, CDR2 FQGTGA. V was pared by 3 bases and J by 1 base, with 12 bases between. This CDR3 has 15 residues. Here the CDR3 DNA reads TGTGCCAGCAGCTTTTCCACCGGGTCCCAAGAGACCCAGTACTTC. It is translated as CASSFSTGSQETQYF. The variable domain in full, with the rest retrieved from reference TRBV7-3 and TRBJ2-5, is GAGVSQTPSNKVTEKGKYVELRCDPISGHTALYWYRQSLGQGPEFLIYFQGTGAADDSGLPNDRFFAVRPEGSVSTLKIQRTERGDSAVYLCASSFSTGSQETQYFGPGTRLLVL.

This clonotype has more than one count but fewer than ten. The V call is TRBV13, the J call TRBJ2-2, with 8 bases matching TRBD2. The trim removed 2 bases at V and 5 bases at J, leaving 7 bases unmatched. The CDR3 consists of 16 residues. CDR1 and CDR2 (germline): PRHDT, FYEKMQ (reference sequence). The CDR3 DNA sequence: TGTGCCAGCAGCTTAAATCTAGCGGGCTATACCGGGGAGCTGTTTTTT. Its translation is CASSLNLAGYTGELFF.

This clonotype has a handful of counts. The rearrangement uses TRBV28 and TRBJ2-3; possibly TRBD1 for D (6 bases). Germline-derived CDR1 and CDR2 are MDHEN and SYDVKM. V was clipped by 2 bases and J by 4 bases, with 10 bases between them. The CDR3 has 14 residues. The DNA of the CDR3 is TGTGCCAGCAGTTTAACAGGGTTTGCAGATACGCAGTATTTT. Translating gives CASSLTGFADTQYF.

V gene TRBV20-1 combines with J gene TRBJ1-2, with a weak D call TRBD1 (6 bases). V was clipped by 3 bases and J by 3 bases, with 11 bases between them. The germline V gene encodes CDR1 DFQATT and CDR2 SNEGSKA (reference sequence). This CDR3 comprises 13 residues. The CDR3 DNA sequence: TGCAGTGCTAGTTTCGGGGGCGACTATGGCTACACCTTC. Translated, it gives CSASFGGDYGYTF.

J is TRBJ1-4 and V is TRBV12-3 or TRBV12-4; possible D gene TRBD1, 6 bases. This CDR3 contains 17 residues. The V and J ends lost 3 bases and 4 bases respectively, with 18 bases between them. CDR3 in amino acids: CASSLRGRGAVNEKLFF. CDR3 bases: TGTGCCAGCAGTTTGAGGGGGAGGGGCGCCGTTAATGAAAAACTGTTTTTT.

The rearrangement uses TRBV19 and TRBJ2-5; tentative D call: TRBD1 (5 bases). The J call may be incorrect, as the DNA end agrees better with TRBJ2-7. In germline, CDR1 is LNHDA, CDR2 SQIVND (reference sequence). The CDR3 has 14 amino acids. CDR3 coding DNA: TGTGCCAGTAGTATAGTTGGGGCTTCCTACGAGCAGTACTTC. It specifies CASSIVGASYEQYF.

V and J are TRBV6-1 and TRBJ2-7, with D possibly being TRBD1 (5 bases). This CDR3 has 16 residues. V was pared by 1 base and J by 2 bases, with 15 bases between. Germline lookup yields CDR1 MNHNS and CDR2 SASEGT. Here the CDR3 DNA reads TGTGCCAGCAGTGAAGTAAAGGGGCTCTCACCCTACGAGCAGTACTTC. Its translation: CASSEVKGLSPYEQYF.

This clonotype has a single count. The chain recombines TRBV4-2 with TRBJ2-3, with TRBD1 as a possible D gene (5 bases). This CDR3 region has 16 residues. Germline CDR1 is LGHNA and CDR2 is YNFKEQ. Trimming cost V 4 bases and J 2 bases, with 16 bases left between them. Here the CDR3 DNA reads TGTGCCAGCAGCCCAAGGGGTGGCCGATTCACAGATACGCAGTATTTT. Its protein is CASSPRGGRFTDTQYF.

The chain recombines TRBV9 with TRBJ2-1, with TRBD2 matching over 12 bases. The CDR3 spans 16 residues. J gave up 2 bases and V 3 bases, and 3 bases lay outside the gene matches. In germline, CDR1 is SGDLS, CDR2 YYNGEE. The CDR3 DNA is TGTGCCAGCAGCGGCACTAGCGGGGGGACCTACAATGAGCAGTTCTTC. Encoded protein: CASSGTSGGTYNEQFF.

This clonotype has a handful of counts. The rearrangement joins TRBV23-1 to TRBJ2-7; D may be TRBD2 (6 bases). TRBV23-1 is labeled an ORF, and its function is uncertain. This CDR3 comprises 12 residues. V was cut by 8 bases and J by 4 bases, with 12 bases left in between. The CDR3 nucleotides read TGCGCCAGCCCCCGGGAGTTATACGAGCAGTACTTC. Amino acid sequence: CASPRELYEQYF.

The V gene is TRBV11-3, the J gene TRBJ2-2; D perhaps matches TRBD1 (6 bases). V lost 2 bases and J lost 4, with 14 bases in between. Germline V lookup: CDR1 SGHNT, CDR2 YENEEA. The CDR3 is made up of 16 amino acids. The CDR3 sequence is CASSLNTGPSTGELFF. The DNA of the CDR3 is TGTGCCAGCAGCTTAAATACAGGGCCGAGCACCGGGGAGCTGTTTTTT. The full variable domain, rest sourced from reference TRBV11-3 and TRBJ2-2, is EAGVVQSPRYKIIEKKQPVAFWCNPISGHNTLYWYLQNLGQGPELLIRYENEEAVDDSQLPKDRFSAERLKGVDSTLKIQPAELGDSAVYLCASSLNTGPSTGELFFGEGSRLTVL.

V usage is TRBV29-1 and J usage is TRBJ2-7, with 10 bases identical to TRBD1. Germline lookup yields CDR1 SQVTM and CDR2 ANQGSEA. The CDR3 has 16 amino acids. V was clipped by 2 bases and J by 2 bases; unmatched bases: 9. Here the CDR3 reads CSVELAGTGVTYEQYF. The CDR3 DNA reads as TGCAGCGTTGAATTGGCCGGGACAGGGGTGACCTACGAGCAGTACTTC.

Here the CDR3 reads CSARDDITYEQYF. CDR3 coding DNA: TGCAGTGCTAGAGATGACATTACCTACGAGCAGTACTTC. V and J are TRBV20-1 and TRBJ2-7; D uncertain. The CDR3 extends over 13 amino acids. V was clipped by 0 bases and J by 2 bases, with 8 bases between them. CDR1 is DFQATT, CDR2 SNEGSKA, per germline (reference sequence).